This T cell receptor beta chain is drawn from a study of PD-1 blockade in classical Hodgkin lymphoma. Study-level points and caveats: CD4+ TCR diversity rose significantly by C4D1, and CD8+ TCR diversity did not.

Concerning this clone: Its cognate antigen is unknown.

The CDR3 length is 19 residues. Looked up from germline, CDR1 is SGHRS and CDR2 is YFSETQ. V was shortened by 2 bases and J by 4 bases, with 24 bases between the two germline ends. Libraries were prepared by immunoSEQ multiplex PCR; TCRdb keeps only in-frame clonotypes and omits some of them. The sample includes about 110,000 clones, 80% to 90% seen only once; the top ten take less than 20%. There was relapse after autologous stem cell transplantation in every patient, and there was variation in brentuximab vedotin exposure. Complete response, partial response or progressive disease was each patient's best response.

The sequence was collected from a human donor with classical Hodgkin lymphoma. J is TRBJ2-2 and V is TRBV5-1; D possibly corresponds to TRBD2 (6 bases). This material consisted of peripheral blood mononuclear cells (PBMCs), taken before the second cycle of nivolumab. The CDR3 sequence: CASSFPSGAGPGPTGELFF. CDR3 sequence (DNA): TGCGCCAGCAGCTTCCCCTCCGGAGCGGGCCCGGGCCCCACCGGGGAGCTGTTTTTT.